This entry features one T cell receptor beta chain sequence. These data come from a study of blood T cell repertoires in COVID-19. Turning to the study itself: In each case, the material was cDNA or gDNA derived from T cells, B-cell-depleted T cells, or PBMCs.

As originally analysed: Estimation of nucleated cell counts relied on the amplification of reference gene primers. Sequencing was performed with immunoSEQ multiplex PCR; in TCRdb, only in-frame clones are kept and a portion is missing. V and J calls plus clone size are reproduced from that table; the DNA served to infer D and trimming. The sample includes a few hundred thousand clones, less than 90% of them seen just once. The germline V and J ends were trimmed by 0 bases and 0 bases, with 6 bases remaining between them. CDR3 length equals 15 residues. Germline assignment: CDR1 SGHAT and CDR2 FQNNGV.

The sample comprised peripheral blood. This chain uses TRBV11-2 with TRBJ1-5; D uncertain. This TCR came from a woman in her 50s with acute or convalescent COVID-19. For the CDR3, the DNA is TGTGCCAGCAGCTTAGATCGGGGTAGCAATCAGCCCCAGCATTTT. Its translation is CASSLDRGSNQPQHF.